The next 6 T cell receptor beta chains were all read from a single sample in a study of post-analysis software for immune sequencing data. Unique molecular identifiers featured in each of the TCR beta cDNA libraries. Each CDR3 protein is one row after TCRdb ran MiXCR on the PCR reads. In the table there are over 700,000 distinct CDR3 sequences, 25% to 30% of which are singletons. Study-wide results and limits: Controls showed lower frequencies than patients for roughly five TRBV segments, and TRBV5-6, TRBV5-1 and TRBV20-1 were among these.

The antigens for these receptors are not known. The sequencing input was blood. The source of these receptors is a girl aged 10 to 17 with multiple sclerosis.

This clonotype was seen a single time. In DNA form, the CDR3 reads TGCAGTGCTACTGTTGGGTTGGGGTCCCTTATGAATTCACCCCTCCACTTT. This translates into CSATVGLGSLMNSPLHF. The rearrangement uses TRBV20-1 and TRBJ1-6; no clear D. Germline V gives CDR1 DFQATT, CDR2 SNEGSKA (reference sequence). The CDR3 is made up of 17 amino acids. Trimming took 4 bases from V and 7 from J, leaving 23 bases between them.

This clonotype occurred a few times. The V gene is TRBV10-3, the J gene TRBJ2-1, with TRBD2 matching 8 bases. This CDR3 spans 15 amino acids. With 4 bases clipped from V and 8 bases from J, the junction kept 10 bases outside the gene matches. Germline V lookup: CDR1 ENHRY, CDR2 SYGVKD. CDR3 nucleotides: TGTGCCATCAGTGGCCTCGGGACTAGGGGCGATGAGCAGTTCTTC. Translating gives CAISGLGTRGDEQFF.

This clonotype was recorded a few times. J is TRBJ2-1 and V is TRBV5-1, with TRBD2 as a possible D gene (6 bases). The CDR3 has 15 amino acids. V was shortened by 4 bases and J by 7 bases, with 18 bases between the two germline ends. CDR1 is SGHRS, CDR2 YFSETQ, per germline. The CDR3 sequence: CASSPLEGGGNEQFF. CDR3 sequence (DNA): TGCGCCAGCAGCCCGTTAGAGGGAGGTGGAAATGAGCAGTTCTTC.

Regarding this clonotype: A much larger clone is a single base away; this may be a read error. V usage is TRBV7-2 and J usage is TRBJ2-3; D call uncertain. CDR1 is SGHTA, CDR2 FQGNSA, per germline. The CDR3 consists of 12 residues. With 4 bases removed from V and 2 bases from J, the gap between germline ends came to 4 bases. The CDR3 sequence: CTSSSHTDTQYF. Written as DNA, the CDR3 is TGTACCAGCAGCTCCCACACAGATACGCAGTATTTT.

The chain joins TRBV9 to TRBJ1-6; no reliable D call. Germline V CDR1 and CDR2: SGDLS, YYNGEE. V was cut by 0 bases and J by 5 bases, with 15 bases left in between. The CDR3 loop spans 17 amino acids. CDR3 DNA: TGTGCCAGCAGCGTAGCTCCCGGGGTTGGGGATAATTCACCCCTCCACTTT. Translation gives CASSVAPGVGDNSPLHF.

CDR3 sequence: CASSPSKKGRDGYTF. CDR3 DNA: TGTGCCAGCAGCCCGTCTAAAAAAGGGAGGGATGGCTACACCTTC. The chain couples TRBV14 to TRBJ1-2; D not certain. The CDR3 is 15 residues long. CDR1 and CDR2 (germline): SGHDN, FVKESK. Trimming took 4 bases from V and 6 from J, leaving 18 bases between them.